This T cell receptor beta chain was profiled in a study of molecular identifiers for immune sequencing clone quantification (dated by TCRdb to about 2018). Some background on the complete study: For a replicate experiment, RNA from roughly 18,000 or 92,000 naive CD8 T cells was divided into five aliquots, and four of the five aliquots were sequenced. CD8 T cells were used in a methods study to benchmark molecular-identifier clustering-based TCR repertoire sequencing (MIDCIRS) and TCR RNA copy counting. The study at large found these results: Clones above 20 RNA copies held over 99% of molecules in CMV-specific effector cells but under 1% in naive cells. Spiked-in Jurkat TCR RNA equal to a single cell's worth was reported to be detectable even within one million naive CD8 T cells. Modeling gave about 3 recovered TCR RNA copies per cell versus 8 to 10 by digital PCR, implying around 30% capture efficiency. Naive libraries contained spiked-in Jurkat TCR RNA (10 copies' worth), which is not part of the donor repertoire. Identical TCR molecules sharing a barcode could cause highly expanded clone sizes to be underestimated. When barcode sub-clustering was left out, chimeric consensus sequences inflated TCR diversity, with chimeras reaching as high as 47%.

Naive CD8 T cell libraries were made from roughly 21,000 to 960,000 sorted cells using 10%, 30% or 50% of purified RNA. Naive CD8 T cells, defined as CD8+CD4-CCR7+CD45RA+, were FACS-sorted into RLT Plus buffer on a BD FACSAria II. Detection sensitivity was tested by spiking Jurkat RNA equal to about eleven TCR copies' worth into samples containing about 20,000-1,100,000 naive CD8 T cells. CD8 T cells were enriched with RosetteSep CD8+ T Cell Enrichment Cocktail and Ficoll-Paque, followed by ACK red cell lysis. As encoded in the germline V gene (reference sequence), CDR1 is DFQATT while CDR2 is SNEGSKA. Including the terminal cysteine and phenylalanine, the CDR3 comprises 15 residues. Only the CDR3 region is kept as DNA, spanning 45 bases read in frame from base 1. The junction shows trimming of 6 bases on V and 3 bases on J, and the gene matches do not reach 11 bases of it. To prepare the library, PCR was applied. This sample was sequenced with a NextSeq 500. Bulk TCR libraries were made following a previously described method, with the TCR primers given in Table S5. The Qiagen AllPrep DNA/RNA kit was used to purify total RNA. Before any analysis, reads coming from multiple sequencing runs of the same library were combined into one pool. Under the source paper's analysis protocol: Only reads with exact TCR constant sequence were kept, trimmed to 150 nt, and grouped by their 12-nt molecular barcodes. Reads in each barcode group were sub-clustered using a 15% Levenshtein threshold, and a quality-weighted consensus sequence was built for each RNA molecule. Non-functional sequences were discarded, and so were lower-count sequences lying one edit away from another sequence. On the basis of fitting two negative binomial distributions, barcode sub-clusters with fewer than 20% of the maximum read count were discarded. The raw public reads went through TCRdb reprocessing: fastp at Q25, MiXCR clone calling, in-frame beta chains kept. CDR3 protein sequences are deduplicated, and each keeps its most common genes and DNA. Clone size and V and J calls follow TCRdb, not the original study. In all, the sample holds hundreds of thousands of distinct CDR3 sequences, and roughly 27% of those were seen once. Together, the top ten hold around 0.78% of the sample.

This clonotype was seen only a few times. The specificity of this receptor is unknown. No much larger clonotype is one base removed from it; base qualities were not supplied. Here the chain combines TRBV20-1 and TRBJ2-5, with 9 junctional bases fitting TRBD2. The sequenced material came from naive CD8+ T cells from blood, with Jurkat cell RNA spiked in. The sample's cell subset or site label, decoded: FACS-sorted CD8+CD4-CCR7+CD45RA+ naive T cells. This TCR was recovered from a human donor in good health. Some libraries in this study had Jurkat cell RNA spiked in. The nucleotide sequence reads as follows: TGCAGTGCCAAAATTACCTCTAGCGGGAAAGAGACCCAGTACTTC. The resulting protein is CSAKITSSGKETQYF.